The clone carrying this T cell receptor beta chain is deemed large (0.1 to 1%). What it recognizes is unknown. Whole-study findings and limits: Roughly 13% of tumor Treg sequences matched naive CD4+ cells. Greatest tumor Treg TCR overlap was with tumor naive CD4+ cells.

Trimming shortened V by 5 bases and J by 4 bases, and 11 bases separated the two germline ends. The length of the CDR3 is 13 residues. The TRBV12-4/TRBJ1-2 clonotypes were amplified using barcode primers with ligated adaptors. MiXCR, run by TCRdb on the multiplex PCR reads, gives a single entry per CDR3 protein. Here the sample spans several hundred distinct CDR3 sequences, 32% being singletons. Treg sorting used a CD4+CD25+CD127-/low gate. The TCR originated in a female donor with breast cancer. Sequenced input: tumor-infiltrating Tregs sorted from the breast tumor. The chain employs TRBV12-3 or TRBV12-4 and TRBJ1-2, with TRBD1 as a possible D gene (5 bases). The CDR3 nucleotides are TGTGCCAGCAGTCCAGGGAACGGCTATGGCTACACCTTC. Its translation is CASSPGNGYGYTF.